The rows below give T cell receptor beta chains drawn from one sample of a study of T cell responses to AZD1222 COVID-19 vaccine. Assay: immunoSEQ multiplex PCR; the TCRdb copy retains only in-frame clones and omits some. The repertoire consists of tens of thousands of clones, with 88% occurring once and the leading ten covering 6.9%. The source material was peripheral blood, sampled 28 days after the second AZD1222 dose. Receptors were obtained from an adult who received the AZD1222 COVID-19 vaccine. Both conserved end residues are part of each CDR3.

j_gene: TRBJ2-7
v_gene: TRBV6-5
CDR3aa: CASSYSGSGSYEQYF

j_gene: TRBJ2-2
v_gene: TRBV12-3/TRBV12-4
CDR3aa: CASSGTSGELFF

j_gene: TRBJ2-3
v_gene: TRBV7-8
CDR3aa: CASSEHTNLAGGPDTQYF

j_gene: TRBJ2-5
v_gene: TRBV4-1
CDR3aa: CASSQKKAGGTSVGETQYF

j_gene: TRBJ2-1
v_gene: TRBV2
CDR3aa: CASSGGVNYNEQFF

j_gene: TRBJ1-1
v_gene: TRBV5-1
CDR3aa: CASSLVLNTEAFF

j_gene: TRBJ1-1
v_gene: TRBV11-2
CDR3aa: CASSPEGQEAFF

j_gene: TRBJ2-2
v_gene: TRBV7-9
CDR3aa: CASSPPGQYTGELFF

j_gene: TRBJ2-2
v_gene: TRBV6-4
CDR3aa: CASSDSAGGNTGELFF

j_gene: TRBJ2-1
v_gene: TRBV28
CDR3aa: CASSPSGFSSYNEQFF

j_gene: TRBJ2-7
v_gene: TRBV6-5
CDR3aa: CASSPGTGISYEQYF

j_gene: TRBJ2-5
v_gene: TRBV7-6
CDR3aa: CASSLGLAGPPEETQYF

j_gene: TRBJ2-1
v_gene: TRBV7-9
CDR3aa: CASSCPGCGEQFF

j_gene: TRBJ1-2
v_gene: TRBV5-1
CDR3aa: CASSSDRGYGGYTF

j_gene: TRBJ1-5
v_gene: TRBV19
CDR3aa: CASIGGHFSNQPQHF

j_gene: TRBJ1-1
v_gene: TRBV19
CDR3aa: CASSTTPGGGTEAFF

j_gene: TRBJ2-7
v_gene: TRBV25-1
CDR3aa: CASSEPLGAGALYEQYF

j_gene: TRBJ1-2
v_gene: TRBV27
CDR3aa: CASSLSMARGLNYGYTF

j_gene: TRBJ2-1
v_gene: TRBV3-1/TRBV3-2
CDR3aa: CASSPQGAATEQFF

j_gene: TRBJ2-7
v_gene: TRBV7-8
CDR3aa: CASSLDGGLYEQYF

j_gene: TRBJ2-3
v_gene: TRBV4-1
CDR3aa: CASSTLAGDGTDTQYF

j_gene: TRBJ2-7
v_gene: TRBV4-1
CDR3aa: CASSQDGSDYEQYF

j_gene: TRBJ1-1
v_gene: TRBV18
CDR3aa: CASSPGPRQGEDTEAFF

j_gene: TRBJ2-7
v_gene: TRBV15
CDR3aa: CATSRGISYEQYF

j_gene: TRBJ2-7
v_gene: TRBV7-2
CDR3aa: CASSSGLAKNEQYF

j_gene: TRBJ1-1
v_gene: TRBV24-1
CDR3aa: CATSGTMNTEAFF

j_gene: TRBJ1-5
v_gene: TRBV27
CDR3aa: CASSLFPGAGQPQHF

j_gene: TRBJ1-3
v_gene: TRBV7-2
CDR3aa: CASSADRGNTIYF

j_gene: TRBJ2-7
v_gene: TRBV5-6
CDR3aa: CASSRATYEQYF

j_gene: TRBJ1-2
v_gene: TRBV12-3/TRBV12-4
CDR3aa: CASSPPGAYGYTF

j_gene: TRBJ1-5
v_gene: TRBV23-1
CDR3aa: CASPTGRGNQPQHF

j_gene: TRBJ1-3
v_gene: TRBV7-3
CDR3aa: CASSPRGSGNTIYF

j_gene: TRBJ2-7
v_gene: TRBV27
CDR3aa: CASSPRGTGFSYEQYF

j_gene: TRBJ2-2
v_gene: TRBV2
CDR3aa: CASSTWNYVGRSNTGELFF

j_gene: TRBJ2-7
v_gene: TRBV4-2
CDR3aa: CASSQEGTGNIYYEQYF

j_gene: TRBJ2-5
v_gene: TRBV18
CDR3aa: CASSPSQGGETQYF

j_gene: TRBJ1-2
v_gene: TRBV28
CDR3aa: CASSLRTGRNGYTF

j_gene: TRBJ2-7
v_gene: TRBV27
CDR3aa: CASSLQTGRLGEQYF

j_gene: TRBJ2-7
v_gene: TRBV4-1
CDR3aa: CASSPDLSYEQYF

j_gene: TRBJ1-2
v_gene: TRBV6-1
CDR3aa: CASSEAGSYGYTF

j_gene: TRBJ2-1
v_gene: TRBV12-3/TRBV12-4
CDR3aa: CAVGHRNNEQFF

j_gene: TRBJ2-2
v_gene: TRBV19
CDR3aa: CASSTGEVGELFF

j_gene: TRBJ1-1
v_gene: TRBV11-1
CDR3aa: CASSSRARGPGAFF

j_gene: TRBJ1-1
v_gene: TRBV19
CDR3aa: CASNTLTGRGTEAFF

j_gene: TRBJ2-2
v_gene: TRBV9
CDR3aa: CASSVEVRAANTGELFF

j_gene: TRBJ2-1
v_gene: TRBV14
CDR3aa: CASSLGTSGINEQFF

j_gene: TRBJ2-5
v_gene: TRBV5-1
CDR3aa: CASSSGVETQYF

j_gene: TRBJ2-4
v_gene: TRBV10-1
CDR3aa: CASSEKSGGIQYF

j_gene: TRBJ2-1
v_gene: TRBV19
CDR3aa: CASSIDHAPPRGYNEQFF

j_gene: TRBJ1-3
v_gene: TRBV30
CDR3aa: CAWSARDSSGNTIYF

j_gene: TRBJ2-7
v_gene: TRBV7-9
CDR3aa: CASSLGQGGNEQYF

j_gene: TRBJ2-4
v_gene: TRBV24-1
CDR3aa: CATSEGLGRAKNIQYF

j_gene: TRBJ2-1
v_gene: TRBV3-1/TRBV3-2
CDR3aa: CASSQDSVPPLEEQFF

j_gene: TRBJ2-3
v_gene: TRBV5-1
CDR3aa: CASSPGTSGSLVTQYF

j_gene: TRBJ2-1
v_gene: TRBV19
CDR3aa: CASRTIGGSYNEQFF

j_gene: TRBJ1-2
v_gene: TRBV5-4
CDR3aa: CASSDSYYGYTF